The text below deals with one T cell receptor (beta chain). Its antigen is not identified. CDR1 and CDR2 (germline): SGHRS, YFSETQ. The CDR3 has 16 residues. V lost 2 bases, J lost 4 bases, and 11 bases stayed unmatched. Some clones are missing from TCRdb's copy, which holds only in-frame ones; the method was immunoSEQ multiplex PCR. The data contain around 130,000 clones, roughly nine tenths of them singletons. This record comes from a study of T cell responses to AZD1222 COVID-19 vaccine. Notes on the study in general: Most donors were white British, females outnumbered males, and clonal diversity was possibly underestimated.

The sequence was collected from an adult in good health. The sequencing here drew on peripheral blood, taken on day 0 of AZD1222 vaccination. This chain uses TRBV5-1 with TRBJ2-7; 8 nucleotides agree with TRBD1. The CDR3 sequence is CASSFRVPGGGYEQYF. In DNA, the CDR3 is TGCGCCAGCAGCTTTAGGGTTCCAGGGGGCGGGTACGAGCAGTACTTC.